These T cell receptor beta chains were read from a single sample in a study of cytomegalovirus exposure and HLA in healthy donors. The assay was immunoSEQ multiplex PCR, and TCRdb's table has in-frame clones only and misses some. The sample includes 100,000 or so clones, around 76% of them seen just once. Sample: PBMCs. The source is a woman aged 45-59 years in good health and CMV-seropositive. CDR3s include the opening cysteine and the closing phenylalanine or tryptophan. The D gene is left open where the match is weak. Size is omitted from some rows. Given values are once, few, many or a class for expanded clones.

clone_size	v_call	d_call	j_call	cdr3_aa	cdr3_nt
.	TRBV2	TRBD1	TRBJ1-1	CASSARDRDLRDTEAFF	TGTGCCAGCAGTGCTAGAGACAGGGACCTTCGGGACACTGAAGCTTTCTTT
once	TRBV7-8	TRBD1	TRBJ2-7	CASSFVRGRSTYEQYF	TGTGCCAGCAGCTTCGTCAGGGGGCGATCTACCTACGAGCAGTACTTC
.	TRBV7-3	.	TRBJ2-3	CASSLQGQGGVTDTQYF	TGTGCCAGCAGCTTACAAGGGCAGGGAGGTGTGACAGATACGCAGTATTTT
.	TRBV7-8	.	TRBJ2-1	CASSSPPDEQFF	TGTGCCAGCAGCTCTCCCCCTGATGAGCAGTTCTTC
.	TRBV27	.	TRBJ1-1	CATIGGTEAFF	TGTGCCACCATCGGGGGGACTGAAGCTTTCTTT
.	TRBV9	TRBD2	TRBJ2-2	CASSGLAGGSTGELFF	TGTGCCAGCAGCGGACTAGCGGGAGGCTCCACCGGGGAGCTGTTTTTT
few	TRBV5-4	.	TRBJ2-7	CASSLAGGTRYEQYF	TGTGCCAGCAGCTTGGCCGGAGGAACTCGTTACGAGCAGTACTTC
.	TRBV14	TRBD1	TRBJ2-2	CASSHWTGGGGELFF	TGTGCCAGCAGCCATTGGACAGGGGGCGGCGGGGAGCTGTTTTTT
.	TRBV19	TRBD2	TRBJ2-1	CASSKEASGTRNEQFF	TGTGCCAGTAGTAAGGAGGCTAGCGGGACTCGCAATGAGCAGTTCTTC
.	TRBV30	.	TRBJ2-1	CAWGQINEQFF	TGTGCCTGGGGACAGATCAATGAGCAGTTCTTC
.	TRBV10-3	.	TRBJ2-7	CAISETSMTYEQYF	TGTGCCATCAGTGAGACTTCGATGACCTACGAGCAGTACTTC
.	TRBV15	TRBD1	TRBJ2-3	CATSRGRTGDKDTQYF	TGTGCCACCAGCAGAGGTCGGACAGGGGACAAAGATACGCAGTATTTT
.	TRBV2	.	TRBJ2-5	CASRTTRSWYF	TGTGCCAGCAGGACTACTAGGAGTTGGTACTTC
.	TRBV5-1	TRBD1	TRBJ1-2	CASSPGQINFNYGYTF	TGCGCCAGCAGCCCGGGACAGATAAATTTTAACTATGGCTACACCTTC